The clone carrying this TCR beta chain was recorded a few times. Its antigen is undetermined. TCRdb fed the RACE reads into MiXCR, producing one record per CDR3 protein. The profile shows about 350,000 distinct CDR3 sequences, 5.5% of them singletons. This sample was included in a study of human T cells and chemical hapten exposure. The wider study: Variability of per-sample TCR yields stemmed mainly from small differences in pooled library volume.

Study findings and constraints: The presence of alopecia in the donors means their immune response may differ from healthy people's.

Time point here: pre-sensitization, week 0. Treatment in this sample: therapeutic diphenylcyclopropenone sensitization with weekly scalp DPC. V was pared by 5 bases and J by 6 bases, with 15 bases between. This CDR3 region has 14 residues. This chain joins TRBV12-3 or TRBV12-4 and TRBJ2-3; D may be TRBD2 (7 bases). The sample consisted of whole blood, taken in connection with sensitization to the hapten diphenylcyclopropenone (DPC). The receptor's source is a young woman with alopecia areata. Some clones in this sample may be carry-over from other donors' samples. CDR3 in amino acids: CASSPGGGADTQYF. In DNA, the CDR3 is TGTGCCAGCAGTCCGGGTGGGGGGGCGGATACGCAGTATTTT.